This T cell receptor beta chain was identified during a study of control samples from healthy donors and cancer patients. Sequencing was performed with immunoSEQ multiplex PCR; in TCRdb, only in-frame clones are kept and a portion is missing. The sample carries over 100,000 clones, around 90% recorded once. V was cut by 5 bases and J by 0 bases, with 14 bases left in between. This CDR3 spans 16 amino acids. Per germline, CDR1 MDHEN and CDR2 SYDVKM. Material for sequencing was blood. This receptor was obtained from a man aged 35-49 years in good health. The rearrangement links TRBV28 to TRBJ1-3; weak D call: TRBD1 (5 bases). DNA for the CDR3: TGTGCCAGCAGTGGACTAGGCCAGGGCTCTGGAAACACCATATATTTT. Protein sequence: CASSGLGQGSGNTIYF.